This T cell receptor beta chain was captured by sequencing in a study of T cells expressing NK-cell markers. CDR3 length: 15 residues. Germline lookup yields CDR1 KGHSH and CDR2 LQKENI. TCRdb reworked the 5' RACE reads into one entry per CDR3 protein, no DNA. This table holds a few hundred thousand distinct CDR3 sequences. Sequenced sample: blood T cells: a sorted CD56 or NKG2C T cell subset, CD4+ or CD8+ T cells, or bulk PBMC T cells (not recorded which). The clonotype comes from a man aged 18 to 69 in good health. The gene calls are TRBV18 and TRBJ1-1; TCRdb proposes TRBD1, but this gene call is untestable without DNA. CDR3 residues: CASSPVDRGPTEAFF. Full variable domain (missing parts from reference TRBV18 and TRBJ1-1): NAGVMQNPRHLVRRRGQEARLRCSPMKGHSHVYWYRQLPEEGLKFMVYLQKENIIDESGMPKERFSAEFPKEGPSILRIQQVVRGDSAAYFCASSPVDRGPTEAFFGQGTRLTVV.